This T cell receptor (beta chain) is drawn from a study of blood T cell repertoires in COVID-19. The wider study: In each case, the material was cDNA or gDNA derived from T cells, B-cell-depleted T cells, or PBMCs.

The data were produced by immunoSEQ multiplex PCR, yet TCRdb's version contains in-frame clones alone and is incomplete. The sample lists some 500,000 clones, about 88% seen once, with less than 9% in the top ten. CDR1 and CDR2 (germline): MDHEN, SYDVKM. Trimming left V 5 bases short and J 1 base short, with 18 bases between. The CDR3 extends over 17 amino acids. In its sample, this clone was seen once. The source is a woman aged 45-60 years with COVID-19, enrolled during active disease. The chain is built from TRBV28 and TRBJ1-5; maybe TRBD1 (5 bases). The sample consisted of peripheral blood. The CDR3 reads CASSLPRHRTSNQPQHF. CDR3 sequence (DNA): TGTGCCAGCAGTCTCCCAAGGCACAGGACGAGCAATCAGCCCCAGCATTTT.